These 27 T cell receptor beta chains originate from one sample sequenced in a study of shared clonotypes between healthy human individuals. Sequenced by immunoSEQ multiplex PCR; TCRdb stores in-frame clones only, minus some. The sample gives around 1.5 million clones, approximately 98% of which show up once; roughly 0.45% is in the top ten. Sequencing was performed on naive CD4+ T cells sorted from blood. Subset of the sample: CD45RA+ positively selected. The receptors originated from a man aged 25-45 years in good health.

The rearrangement joins TRBV4-1 to TRBJ2-1, with D possibly TRBD1 on 5 matching bases. Germline CDR1 MGHRA, CDR2 YSYEKL. The CDR3 totals 14 residues. V gave up 0 bases and J gave up 8 bases, with 11 bases separating them. The CDR3 DNA follows: TGCGCCAGCAGCCAAGAACTAATAGGGGATGAGCAGTTCTTC. Its translation is CASSQELIGDEQFF.

This chain joins TRBV20-1 and TRBJ1-2, with D uncertain. The germline V and J ends were trimmed by 5 bases and 6 bases, with 7 bases remaining between them. Germline assignment: CDR1 DFQATT and CDR2 SNEGSKA (reference sequence). The CDR3 consists of 10 residues. The DNA of the CDR3 is TGCAGTGCTGGGGTCGATGGCTACACCTTC. As protein: CSAGVDGYTF.

The chain is built from TRBV5-4 and TRBJ2-1; tentatively, D is TRBD1 or TRBD2 (5 bases each). CDR1 is SGHNT, CDR2 YYREEE, per germline (reference sequence). The CDR3 is made up of 13 amino acids. Deletions cut 5 bases from V and 5 bases from J, with 11 bases between. CDR3 protein: CASRTGTHNEQFF. The DNA of the CDR3 is TGTGCCAGCAGGACCGGGACCCACAATGAGCAGTTCTTC.

This clone has just one count. The V and J genes are TRBV5-4 and TRBJ2-7; D may be TRBD1 or TRBD2 (5 bases each). Per germline, CDR1 SGHNT and CDR2 YYREEE (reference sequence). Trimming cost V 5 bases and J 6 bases, with 12 bases left between them. The CDR3 loop spans 12 amino acids. CDR3 loop: CASRQGAAEQYF. DNA for the CDR3: TGTGCCAGCAGGCAGGGAGCTGCCGAGCAGTACTTC.

The J gene is TRBJ2-3, the V gene TRBV11-2, with 8 positions matching TRBD2. The CDR3 sequence is 16 residues long. The V and J ends lost 2 bases and 5 bases, in that order; junction bases with no gene match: 9. From germline, CDR1 is SGHAT and CDR2 FQNNGV. Here the CDR3 DNA reads TGTGCCAGCAGCTTACGGGGACTAGGCTTCGGAGATACGCAGTATTTT. It is translated as CASSLRGLGFGDTQYF.

The chain joins TRBV18 to TRBJ2-1; TRBD1 matches 8 bases. The CDR3 contains 14 residues. Germline lookup yields CDR1 KGHSH and CDR2 LQKENI. Trimming at V came to 6 bases and at J to 7 bases, leaving 8 bases not matched to a gene. CDR3 nucleotides: TGTGCCAGCTCTTTTGGGACAGGAGAGAATGAGCAGTTCTTC. Its protein product is CASSFGTGENEQFF. The full variable domain, in which reference TRBV18 and TRBJ2-1 provide the parts outside the CDR3, is NAGVMQNPRHLVRRRGQEARLRCSPMKGHSHVYWYRQLPEEGLKFMVYLQKENIIDESGMPKERFSAEFPKEGPSILRIQQVVRGDSAAYFCASSFGTGENEQFFGPGTRLTVL.

The chain joins TRBV15 to TRBJ2-3; D call uncertain. Trimming removed 1 base from V and 6 bases from J, with 8 bases in between. Per germline, CDR1 LNHNV and CDR2 YYDKDF (reference sequence). CDR3 size: 13 residues. The CDR3 sequence is CATSRGRTDTQYF. The CDR3 region has the DNA TGTGCCACCAGCAGAGGTCGTACGGATACGCAGTATTTT.

The V gene is TRBV10-2, the J gene TRBJ1-2; D not certain. This CDR3 spans 15 amino acids. The V end lost 0 bases, the J end lost 8 bases, and 16 bases lay between the germline ends. Germline V lookup: CDR1 WSHSY, CDR2 SAAADI. The chain's CDR3 is CASSESTDGLRGYTF. The CDR3 DNA follows: TGCGCCAGCAGTGAGTCTACGGACGGATTACGAGGCTACACCTTC.

A word on this clone: Other DNA variants within this sample encode the same CDR3. The chain employs TRBV18 and TRBJ2-4; 9 nucleotides align to TRBD1. The V and J ends lost 3 bases and 4 bases, in that order; junction bases with no gene match: 4. Germline loops: CDR1 KGHSH, CDR2 LQKENI. The length of the CDR3 is 15 residues. The CDR3 sequence is CASSPRDRAKNIQYF. In DNA, the CDR3 is TGTGCCAGCTCACCGAGGGACAGGGCTAAAAACATTCAGTACTTC.

CDR3 nucleotides: TGTGCCAGCACCGCCGGACAGGCCTTAGCCAAAAACATTCAGTACTTC. This translates into CASTAGQALAKNIQYF. The rearrangement uses TRBV27 and TRBJ2-4; 7 bases align to TRBD1. After removal of 7 bases from V and 0 bases from J, the junction contained 9 bases not matched to a gene. Germline V gene lookup returns CDR1 MNHEY and CDR2 SMNVEV (reference sequence). CDR3 size: 16 residues.

The chain links TRBV9 to TRBJ2-5; D may be TRBD1 (7 bases). Germline CDR1 SGDLS, CDR2 YYNGEE. The V end was cut by 4 bases, the J end by 5 bases, with 15 bases between. The CDR3 is 14 amino acids. CDR3 sequence: CASSITGDWETQYF. CDR3 DNA sequence: TGTGCCAGCAGCATTACAGGGGACTGGGAGACCCAGTACTTC.

V is TRBV2 and J is TRBJ2-5; 8 nucleotides agree with TRBD2. This CDR3 is 15 amino acids long. J was trimmed by 5 bases and V by 6 bases; bases with no gene match: 11. Germline CDR1 and CDR2: SNHLY and FYNNEI. The CDR3 sequence: CASRIPGGSRETQYF. CDR3 DNA sequence: TGTGCCAGCAGGATACCGGGAGGGTCGAGGGAGACCCAGTACTTC.

The chain is built from TRBV2 and TRBJ1-1; D is uncertain. V lost 6 bases, J lost 1 base, and 9 bases lay in between. There are 13 residues in the CDR3. Germline loops: CDR1 SNHLY, CDR2 FYNNEI. The CDR3 region has the DNA TGTGCCAGCAGCACAGAGTCGAACACTGAAGCTTTCTTT. It yields the protein CASSTESNTEAFF.

The chain links TRBV6-4 to TRBJ2-5; TRBD2 aligns across 10 bases. Germline V gene sequence: CDR1 MRHNA, CDR2 SNTAGT. The length of the CDR3 is 17 residues. The V gene end was trimmed by 1 base and the J gene end by 8 bases; junction bases not matched to a gene: 13. Here the CDR3 DNA reads TGTGCCAGCAGTGACTGGACTAGCGGTCGGGGGATATTTACCCAGTACTTC. It specifies CASSDWTSGRGIFTQYF.

In regard to this clone: Other nucleotide sequences in the sample specify the same CDR3. V gene TRBV27 combines with J gene TRBJ2-3, with no clear D. In germline, CDR1 is MNHEY, CDR2 SMNVEV (reference sequence). The length of the CDR3 is 13 residues. Trimming cost V 3 bases and J 1 base, with 5 bases left between them. This chain's CDR3 is CASSLAGTDTQYF. The CDR3, as DNA: TGTGCCAGCAGTTTGGCGGGCACAGATACGCAGTATTTT.

The J gene is TRBJ1-3, the V gene TRBV5-8; D is ambiguous. This CDR3 spans 14 amino acids. The V end lost 2 bases, the J end lost 0 bases, and 6 bases lay between the germline ends. Germline V gene data show CDR1 as SGHTS and CDR2 as YDEGEE. The CDR3 is CASSFTNSGNTIYF. The DNA of the CDR3 is TGTGCCAGCAGCTTTACAAACTCTGGAAACACCATATATTTT.

V usage is TRBV6-6 and J usage is TRBJ2-7; 9 bases are shared with TRBD2. This CDR3 comprises 15 residues. Trimming removed 6 bases from V and 6 bases from J; junction bases left unmatched: 12. Germline loops: CDR1 MNHNY, CDR2 SVGAGI (reference sequence). CDR3 sequence (DNA): TGTGCCAGCAGGGATGATAGCGGGAGAGCAGGCGAGCAGTACTTC. This codes for CASRDDSGRAGEQYF.

The chain combines TRBV4-1 with TRBJ2-1; the D gene is possibly TRBD2 (6 bases). V dropped 1 base and J dropped 2 bases, with 12 bases sitting between them. CDR1 is MGHRA, CDR2 YSYEKL, per germline. The length of the CDR3 is 16 residues. CDR3 in DNA: TGCGCCAGCAGCCAAGCTCAAGCGGGTCCCTACAATGAGCAGTTCTTC. Translated: CASSQAQAGPYNEQFF.

The J gene is TRBJ2-6, the V gene TRBV11-2; 9 positions match TRBD1. V dropped 3 bases and J dropped 2; count of bases not matched to a gene: 2. CDR1 is SGHAT, CDR2 FQNNGV, per germline. The CDR3 consists of 16 residues. The CDR3 coding sequence is TGTGCCAGCAGCTTTAGGACAGGGGCTGGGGCCAACGTCCTGACTTTC. It encodes CASSFRTGAGANVLTF.

This sequence joins TRBV6-5 and TRBJ2-7; a weak D match, TRBD2 (5 bases). The CDR3 runs to 12 residues. V lost 6 bases, J lost 6 bases, and 12 bases lay in between. Germline loops: CDR1 MNHEY, CDR2 SVGAGI. This CDR3 is CASSATSFEQYF. DNA of the CDR3: TGTGCCAGCAGCGCCACTAGTTTCGAGCAGTACTTC.

The chain uses TRBV7-3 and TRBJ2-7, with D possibly TRBD2 on 5 matching bases. Germline V gene lookup returns CDR1 SGHTA and CDR2 FQGTGA. The V end lost 1 base, the J end lost 2 bases, and 12 bases lay between the germline ends. CDR3 length: 15 residues. In DNA, the CDR3 is TGTGCCAGCAGCTTAAACGGAGGCAGCACCTACGAGCAGTACTTC. Residues: CASSLNGGSTYEQYF. Drawing the rest from reference TRBV7-3 and TRBJ2-7, the complete variable domain is GAGVSQTPSNKVTEKGKYVELRCDPISGHTALYWYRQSLGQGPEFLIYFQGTGAADDSGLPNDRFFAVRPEGSVSTLKIQRTERGDSAVYLCASSLNGGSTYEQYFGPGTRLTVT.

The chain uses TRBV15 and TRBJ2-7, with a weak D call TRBD2 (6 bases). The CDR3 sequence is 11 residues long. Germline CDR1 LNHNV, CDR2 YYDKDF (reference sequence). The V gene lost 5 bases and the J gene lost 6 bases, with 8 bases spanning the gap. The CDR3 DNA reads TGTGCCACCAGCGTGGGGGGCGAGCAGTACTTC. It encodes CATSVGGEQYF. Using reference TRBV15 and TRBJ2-7 for the parts outside the CDR3, the full variable domain is DAMVIQNPRYQVTQFGKPVTLSCSQTLNHNVMYWYQQKSSQAPKLLFHYYDKDFNNEADTPDNFQSRRPNTSFCFLDIRSPGLGDTAMYLCATSVGGEQYFGPGTRLTVT.

V gene TRBV9 combines with J gene TRBJ1-1; D remains ambiguous. CDR3 length: 15 amino acids. Germline-derived CDR1 and CDR2 are SGDLS and YYNGEE. Trimming cost V 0 bases and J 6 bases, with 15 bases left between them. The CDR3 is CASSVALTGVAEAFF. CDR3 nucleotides: TGTGCCAGCAGCGTAGCTTTAACCGGTGTGGCTGAAGCTTTCTTT.

This chain links TRBV4-3 with TRBJ2-3; 8 nucleotides line up with TRBD2. The CDR3 runs 17 residues. Germline CDR1 is LGHNA and CDR2 is YSLEER. V gave up 1 base and J gave up 2 bases; unmatched junction bases: 8. The CDR3, as DNA: TGCGCCAGCAGCCAAGTAGGGAGCGGGAGAACCACAGATACGCAGTATTTT. Its protein is CASSQVGSGRTTDTQYF.

The chain recombines TRBV5-1 with TRBJ2-1; D uncertain. The V gene lost 1 base and the J gene lost 0 bases, with 8 bases spanning the gap. The germline V gene encodes CDR1 SGHRS and CDR2 YFSETQ. This CDR3 comprises 15 residues. The CDR3 DNA reads TGCGCCAGCAGCTTGATGACGGCCTCCTACAATGAGCAGTTCTTC. Encoded protein: CASSLMTASYNEQFF.

The gene calls are TRBV4-3 and TRBJ2-4; 8 bases agree with TRBD2. The CDR3 is made up of 17 amino acids. In germline, CDR1 is LGHNA, CDR2 YSLEER. Unmatched junction bases numbered 10, after V lost 0 bases and J lost 6 bases. CDR3 region: CASSQELAVVGGNIQYF. CDR3 bases: TGCGCCAGCAGCCAAGAACTAGCGGTCGTAGGGGGAAACATTCAGTACTTC.

The V gene is TRBV9, the J gene TRBJ2-5; D is uncertain. Germline V CDR1 and CDR2: SGDLS, YYNGEE. CDR3 length: 14 residues. Trimming took 3 bases from V and 9 from J, leaving 18 bases between them. For the CDR3, the DNA is TGTGCCAGCAGCGGTGACGGGCTCCTCCCCGCCCAGTACTTC. It is translated as CASSGDGLLPAQYF.